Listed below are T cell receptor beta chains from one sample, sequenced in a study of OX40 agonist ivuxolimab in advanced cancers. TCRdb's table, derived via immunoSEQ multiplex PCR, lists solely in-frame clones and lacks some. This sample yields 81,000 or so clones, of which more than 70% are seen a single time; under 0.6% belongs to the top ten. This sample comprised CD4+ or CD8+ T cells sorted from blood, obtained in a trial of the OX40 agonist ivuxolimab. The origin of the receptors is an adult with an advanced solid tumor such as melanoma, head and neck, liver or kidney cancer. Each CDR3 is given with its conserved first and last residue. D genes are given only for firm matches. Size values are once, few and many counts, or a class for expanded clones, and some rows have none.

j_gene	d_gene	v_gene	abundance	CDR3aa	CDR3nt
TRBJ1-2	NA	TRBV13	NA	CASSLIGGVEGGYTF	TGTGCCAGCAGCTTAATCGGGGGAGTGGAGGGTGGCTACACCTTC
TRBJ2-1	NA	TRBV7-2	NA	CASSAPITISYNEQFF	TGTGCCAGCAGCGCCCCAATTACCATCTCCTACAATGAGCAGTTCTTC
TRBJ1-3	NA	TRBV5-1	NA	CASSSGDFGNTIYF	TGCGCCAGCAGCTCAGGGGATTTCGGAAACACCATATATTTT
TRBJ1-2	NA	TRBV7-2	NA	CASSSGTGDYGYTF	TGTGCCAGCAGCTCCGGGACCGGGGACTATGGCTACACCTTC
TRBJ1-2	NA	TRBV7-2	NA	CASSLAVSRDDGGYTF	TGTGCCAGCAGCTTAGCAGTATCCCGGGACGACGGTGGCTACACCTTC
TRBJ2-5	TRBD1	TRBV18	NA	CASSPDRGVETQYF	TGTGCCAGCTCACCAGACAGGGGGGTCGAGACCCAGTACTTC
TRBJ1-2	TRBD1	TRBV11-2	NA	CASSSLQGDGYTF	TGTGCCAGCAGCTCTCTCCAGGGGGATGGCTACACCTTC
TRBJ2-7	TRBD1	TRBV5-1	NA	CASKNRTGQSEQYF	TGCGCCAGCAAGAACCGGACAGGACAGTCCGAGCAGTACTTC
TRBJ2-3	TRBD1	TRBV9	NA	CASSLWGQGTDTQYF	TGTGCCAGCAGCCTTTGGGGACAGGGGACAGATACGCAGTATTTT
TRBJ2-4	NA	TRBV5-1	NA	CASSLSAAKNIQYF	TGCGCCAGCAGCCTTAGCGCGGCCAAAAACATTCAGTACTTC
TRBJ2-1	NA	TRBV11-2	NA	CASSGGGRVDEQFF	TGTGCCAGCAGCGGAGGGGGCCGGGTCGACGAGCAGTTCTTC
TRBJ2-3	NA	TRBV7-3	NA	CASSQGTGSDTQYF	TGTGCCAGCAGCCAAGGAACAGGGTCAGATACGCAGTATTTT
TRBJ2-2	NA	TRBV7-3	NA	CASSLEGNTGELFF	TGTGCCAGCAGCCTTGAGGGGAACACCGGGGAGCTGTTTTTT
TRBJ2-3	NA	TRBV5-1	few	CASSLGTSRTDTQYF	TGCGCCAGCAGCTTGGGGACTTCACGCACAGATACGCAGTATTTT
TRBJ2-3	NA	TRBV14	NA	CASSQVTDTQYF	TGTGCCAGCAGCCAAGTCACAGATACGCAGTATTTT
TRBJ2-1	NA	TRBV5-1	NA	CASSLGGPDNEQFF	TGCGCCAGCAGCTTGGGAGGGCCGGACAATGAGCAGTTCTTC
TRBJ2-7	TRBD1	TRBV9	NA	CASSVTGALGIYEQYF	TGTGCCAGCAGCGTGACAGGGGCCTTGGGGATCTACGAGCAGTACTTC
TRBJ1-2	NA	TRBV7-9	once	CASSQGTYGYTF	TGTGCCAGCAGCCAGGGAACCTATGGCTACACCTTC
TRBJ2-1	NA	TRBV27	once	CASLTRAGKDEQFF	TGTGCCAGCCTTACAAGGGCAGGGAAAGATGAGCAGTTCTTC
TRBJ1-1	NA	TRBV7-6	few	CASSGQLNTEAFF	TGTGCCAGCAGCGGACAGTTGAACACTGAAGCTTTCTTT
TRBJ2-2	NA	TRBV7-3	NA	CASSPIDGGSTGELFF	TGTGCCAGCAGCCCCATCGACGGGGGCAGCACCGGGGAGCTGTTTTTT
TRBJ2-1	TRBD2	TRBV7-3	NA	CASSPSGGAYNEQFF	TGTGCCAGCAGCCCTAGCGGGGGGGCCTACAATGAGCAGTTCTTC
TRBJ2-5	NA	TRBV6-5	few	CASKNLLEGGETQYF	TGTGCCAGCAAAAATCTCTTGGAAGGTGGAGAGACCCAGTACTTC
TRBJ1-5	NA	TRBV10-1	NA	CASSEGGGQPQHF	TGCGCCAGCAGTGAGGGGGGGGGTCAGCCCCAGCATTTT
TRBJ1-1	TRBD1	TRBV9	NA	CASSVDPGGTEAFF	TGTGCCAGCAGCGTAGATCCAGGGGGAACTGAAGCTTTCTTT
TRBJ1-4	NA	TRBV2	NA	CASRDGLDEKLFF	TGTGCCAGTCGCGACGGCTTGGACGAAAAACTGTTTTTT
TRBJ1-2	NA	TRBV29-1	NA	CSVDSAYGYTF	TGCAGCGTTGATTCGGCTTACGGCTACACCTTC
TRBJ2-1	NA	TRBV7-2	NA	CASSLISYNEQFF	TGTGCCAGCAGCTTAATCTCCTACAATGAGCAGTTCTTC
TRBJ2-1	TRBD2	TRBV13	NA	CASSLWTSYNEQFF	TGTGCCAGCAGCCTATGGACTAGTTACAATGAGCAGTTCTTC
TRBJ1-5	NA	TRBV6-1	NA	CASSGTQGAGGNQPQHF	TGTGCCAGCAGTGGAACACAGGGCGCGGGAGGCAATCAGCCCCAGCATTTT
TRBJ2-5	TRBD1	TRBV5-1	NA	CASSLEQGKETQYF	TGCGCCAGCAGCTTGGAACAGGGGAAGGAGACCCAGTACTTC
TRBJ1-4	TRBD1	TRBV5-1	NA	CASSLGQGDEKLFF	TGCGCCAGCAGCTTGGGACAGGGGGATGAAAAACTGTTTTTT
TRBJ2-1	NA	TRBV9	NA	CATSPNWDNEQFF	TGTGCCACTTCGCCCAACTGGGACAATGAGCAGTTCTTC
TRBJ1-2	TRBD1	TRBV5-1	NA	CASSDGGTGGHYTF	TGCGCCAGCAGCGACGGAGGGACAGGGGGACACTACACCTTC
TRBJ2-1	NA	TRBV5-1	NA	CASSSAVEQFF	TGCGCCAGCAGCTCCGCGGTTGAGCAGTTCTTC
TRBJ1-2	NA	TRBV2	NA	CASSSYRDIGGYGYTF	TGTGCCAGCAGTTCCTACAGGGACATCGGGGGCTATGGCTACACCTTC
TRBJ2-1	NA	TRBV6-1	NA	CASSEQYRGNEQFF	TGTGCCAGCAGTGAACAGTACCGGGGCAATGAGCAGTTCTTC
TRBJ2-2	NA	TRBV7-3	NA	CASSLQQYTGELFF	TGTGCCAGCAGCTTACAGCAATACACCGGGGAGCTGTTTTTT
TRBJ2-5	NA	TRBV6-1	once	CAGRTVGGQETQYF	TGTGCCGGGAGGACTGTTGGAGGTCAAGAGACCCAGTACTTC
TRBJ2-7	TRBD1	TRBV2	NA	CASRRSGDSYEQYF	TGTGCCAGCAGGAGGTCCGGGGACAGCTACGAGCAGTACTTC
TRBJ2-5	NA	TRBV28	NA	CASSLGQPGGETQYF	TGTGCCAGCAGTTTGGGTCAGCCCGGGGGCGAGACCCAGTACTTC
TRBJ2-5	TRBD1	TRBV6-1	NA	CASQQGWAETQYF	TGTGCCAGCCAACAGGGGTGGGCAGAGACCCAGTACTTC
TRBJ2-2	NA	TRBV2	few	CATHLGRGPGELFF	TGTGCCACCCATCTTGGACGGGGTCCCGGGGAGCTGTTTTTT
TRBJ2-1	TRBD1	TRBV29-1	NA	CSVLGQGPFF	TGCAGCGTCCTGGGACAGGGGCCGTTCTTC
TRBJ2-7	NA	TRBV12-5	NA	CASGLIAAYEQYF	TGTGCTAGTGGTTTGATAGCGGCCTACGAGCAGTACTTC
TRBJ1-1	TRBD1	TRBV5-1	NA	CASSSPGTGGSGEAFF	TGCGCCAGCAGCTCACCCGGGACAGGGGGATCGGGTGAAGCTTTCTTT